One sample yielded the 6 T cell receptor beta chains listed below, sequenced in a study of T cell responses to AZD1222 COVID-19 vaccine. Method: immunoSEQ multiplex PCR; TCRdb's copy keeps in-frame clones and lacks some. The sample gives fewer than 150,000 clones, approximately 85% of which show up once; over 5% is in the top ten. Sequences were derived from peripheral blood, sampled on day 0 of AZD1222 vaccination. These receptors were obtained from an adult in good health.

This clone has more than one count but fewer than ten. The chain joins TRBV19 to TRBJ1-5; 8 bases are a match to TRBD1. There are 13 residues in the CDR3. Trimming took 9 bases from V and 9 from J; bases not matched to a gene: 10. Germline CDR1 and CDR2: LNHDA and SQIVND (reference sequence). The CDR3 region has the DNA TGTGCCAGCAGGACAGGGCGCTCTGGGCCCCAGCATTTT. Translating it yields CASRTGRSGPQHF.

This clone was observed once. The rearrangement uses TRBV12-5 and TRBJ1-1; 7 positions agree with TRBD1. V shed 2 bases and J 1 base; nucleotides not matched to a gene: 7. This CDR3 region has 16 residues. Germline assignment: CDR1 LGHNT and CDR2 FRNRAP. CDR3 in DNA: TGTGCTAGTGGTTTGAGGTCAGGGGGACCGAACACTGAAGCTTTCTTT. Its protein product is CASGLRSGGPNTEAFF.

V and J are TRBV6-5 and TRBJ2-3; 8 nucleotides agree with TRBD2. The CDR3 consists of 15 residues. Germline CDR1 MNHEY, CDR2 SVGAGI. The V segment lost 5 bases and the J segment 6 bases; nucleotides outside the gene matches: 10. This CDR3 reads CASSPRGGSADTQYF. In DNA, the CDR3 is TGTGCCAGCAGTCCCCGGGGGGGTTCAGCGGATACGCAGTATTTT.

The chain has TRBV15 and TRBJ2-2; no clear D. V was cut by 4 bases and J by 8 bases, with 11 bases left in between. Looked up from germline, CDR1 is LNHNV and CDR2 is YYDKDF (reference sequence). The CDR3 consists of 13 residues. The CDR3 is CATSNSEAGELFF. The CDR3 DNA reads TGTGCCACCAGCAATAGTGAAGCGGGGGAGCTGTTTTTT.

Written as DNA, the CDR3 is TGTGCCAGCAGTGACTTTGCCACGCGGACAGACAGGGGGGGTTTTTGGTGGGCTTTCTTT. Translated: CASSDFATRTDRGGFWWAFF. The chain carries TRBV2 and TRBJ1-1; 9 bases line up with TRBD1. The CDR3 is made up of 20 amino acids. Germline-derived CDR1 and CDR2 are SNHLY and FYNNEI. J lost 11 bases, V lost 3 bases, and 28 bases had no gene match.

Points on this clone: The same CDR3 also results from other DNA sequences found in this sample. The rearrangement joins TRBV2 to TRBJ1-1; D unresolved. Germline V gene lookup returns CDR1 SNHLY and CDR2 FYNNEI. V lost 8 bases, J lost 5 bases, and 12 bases lay in between. The CDR3 loop spans 12 amino acids. This CDR3 is CASLPRGTEAFF. DNA for the CDR3: TGTGCCAGCCTCCCCCGAGGGACTGAAGCTTTCTTT.